This T cell receptor (beta chain) originates from a study of T cell responses to AZD1222 COVID-19 vaccine. Findings of the study overall: Females outnumbered males among donors, who were mostly white British; clonal diversity was possibly underestimated.

Sequenced by immunoSEQ multiplex PCR; TCRdb stores in-frame clones only, minus some. The table records 100,000 or so clones, around nine tenths of them present only once. Trimming removed 2 bases at V and 6 bases at J, with 13 bases between. The CDR3 is 15 residues long. Per the germline V gene, CDR1 is MNHEY and CDR2 is SMNVEV (reference sequence). In the case of this clone: Its antigen remains unidentified.

This clonotype was obtained from an adult in good health. The chain combines TRBV27 with TRBJ1-4; D remains ambiguous. The specimen was peripheral blood, collected on day 0 of AZD1222 vaccination. This chain's CDR3 is CASSLRAIPYEKLFF. The CDR3 DNA follows: TGTGCCAGCAGTTTACGAGCTATACCGTATGAAAAACTGTTTTTT.